This record covers a single T cell receptor (beta chain). The antigen this receptor binds is unknown. Base qualities are not recorded, but no much larger clone differs from it by a single base. These data come from a study of blood T cell repertoires in COVID-19 (dated by TCRdb to about 2020). With regard to the full study: Samples covering the acute and convalescent phases of COVID-19 were provided by collaborators in the United States, Italy and Spain. The material from the prospective study consisted of cDNA or gDNA derived from T cells, B-cell-depleted T cells, or PBMCs. The dataset comprised deeply sampled blood TCRbeta repertoires from subjects exposed to, actively infected with, or recovered from COVID-19. The repertoires were released in a freely available public database intended as a resource for research on the immune response to SARS-CoV-2. Samples were obtained from the ongoing ImmuneRACE study (first 160 participants) and from about 1,300 subjects provided by 6 global collaborators. Nearly every sample came with metadata listing a de-identified subject ID, COVID-19 status, age in years and sex. HLA class I and class II types, where available, came from metadata supplied by the sample provider rather than from assay-based typing.

For CDR1 and CDR2, the germline V gene lists MDHEN and SYDVKM. Compared with germline, V lacks 5 bases and J lacks 4 bases; bases without a gene match: 8. Measured from the cysteine to the phenylalanine, the CDR3 is 15 residues long. Just CDR3 DNA is preserved here, 45 bases in frame from base 1. Study-level results and caveats: Clinical and demographic metadata were provided uncurated, with the amount varying by source and participant.

Each collaborating institution followed its own protocols to collect whole blood in K2EDTA tubes. For TCRbeta analysis, collaborators shipped samples as frozen whole blood, isolated PBMCs, or DNA extracted from either of those sample types. TCRbeta CDR3 regions were amplified from genomic DNA using the immunoSEQ Assay, a bias-controlled multiplex PCR. Per the original workflow: The number of nucleated cells in each sample was estimated from the amplification of reference gene primers within the assay. To quantify the absolute abundance of each unique TCRbeta CDR3 rearrangement, sequence reads were collapsed and filtered. For each sample, productive Simpson clonality was calculated by taking the square root of Simpson's diversity index across productive rearrangements. The table was pulled from immuneACCESS by TCRdb, which kept in-frame rearrangements only. Such tables lose some clones; where checked, under half of the loss comes from unresolved V genes, and the rest has no known cause. That table furnishes V, J and clone size, whereas the DNA furnished D and trimming. For this sample the table gives 250,000 to 350,000 clones, of which about 90% were detected only once. About 2.3% of the sample rests with the top ten.

The chain links TRBV28 with TRBJ2-1, with 7 junctional bases fitting TRBD1. This TCR was sampled from a man in his late teens or twenties with active or convalescent COVID-19. The source material was peripheral blood. The DNA is as follows: TGTGCCAGCAGTCAAACAGGGGACAGATACAATGAGCAGTTCTTC. Its translation is CASSQTGDRYNEQFF.